This T cell receptor (beta chain) is from a study of blood T cell repertoires in COVID-19. Whole-study context: Samples taken during acute and convalescent COVID-19 were collected in the United States, Italy and Spain. In each case, the material was cDNA or gDNA derived from T cells, B-cell-depleted T cells, or PBMCs.

The CDR3 length is 15 residues. The germline V and J ends were trimmed by 0 bases and 7 bases, with 13 bases remaining between them. Germline values: CDR1 LGHNA, CDR2 YSLEER. How the authors handled the data: Amplified reference gene primers provided the basis for estimating nucleated cell counts. Clones were read by immunoSEQ multiplex PCR, and TCRdb kept only the in-frame ones, dropping some. V and J calls and clone size follow that table, whereas D and trimming were derived from the DNA. In the table there are roughly 150,000 clones, about four fifths of which are singletons. The chain employs TRBV4-3 and TRBJ2-1; possibly TRBD1 for D (5 bases). Material for sequencing was peripheral blood. This receptor was identified in a woman of 80 years or more with acute or convalescent COVID-19. CDR3 region: CASSQDVGRANEQFF. DNA of the CDR3: TGCGCCAGCAGCCAAGATGTAGGCAGGGCGAATGAGCAGTTCTTC.